Presented here are 22 T cell receptor beta chains from one specimen sequenced in a study of response to subunit inactivated influenza vaccine. TCRdb analysed the RT-PCR reads with MiXCR anew, one entry per CDR3 protein. Of about 540,000 distinct CDR3 sequences listed, 20% to 25% are singletons. The data also belong to a second study, concerning T cells expressing NK-cell markers. Per that paper: UMIs were included in TCR beta cDNA generated by 5'RACE template switching.

The material was CD4+ T cells sorted from PBMCs, obtained approximately 12 days after vaccination. The receptors shown here come from a man between 45 and 60 years old who received an inactivated influenza vaccine.

The V call is TRBV11-2, the J call TRBJ2-7; D is undetermined. The CDR3 has 11 amino acids. V was pared by 10 bases and J by 6 bases, with 13 bases between. In germline, CDR1 is SGHAT, CDR2 FQNNGV. The CDR3 sequence is CAIIMGSEQYF. The CDR3 nucleotides are TGTGCCATCATAATGGGCTCCGAGCAGTACTTC.

The CDR3, as DNA: TGCAGTGCTAGCCCGGACAGCTCCTACGAGCAGTACTTC. Amino acids: CSASPDSSYEQYF. The V gene is TRBV20-1, the J gene TRBJ2-7; tentatively, D is TRBD1 (6 bases). This CDR3 contains 13 residues. Germline V gives CDR1 DFQATT, CDR2 SNEGSKA (reference sequence). Trimming removed 3 bases at V and 0 bases at J, with 9 bases between.

The sample holds a few counts of this clonotype. The V gene is TRBV20-1, the J gene TRBJ2-2, with 8 nucleotides matching TRBD1. From germline, CDR1 is DFQATT and CDR2 SNEGSKA (reference sequence). The CDR3 consists of 13 residues. Germline trimming cut 7 bases from V and 6 bases from J; bases unmatched to any gene: 7. The CDR3 DNA reads TGCAGTGGGCAGGGGGCGCTACCCGGGGAGCTGTTTTTT. It translates to CSGQGALPGELFF.

The rearrangement joins TRBV7-6 to TRBJ2-2; D is perhaps TRBD1 or TRBD2 (6 bases each). The CDR3 sequence is 14 residues long. Trimming left V 5 bases short and J 7 bases short, with 14 bases between. Germline V gives CDR1 SGHVS, CDR2 FNYEAQ. The CDR3 DNA is TGTGCCAGCAGCCGCAGGGGTAGCGGCGGGGAGCTGTTTTTT. Residues: CASSRRGSGGELFF.

This clonotype occurred a few times. The V and J genes are TRBV20-1 and TRBJ2-4, with D hard to call. Per the germline V gene, CDR1 is DFQATT and CDR2 is SNEGSKA (reference sequence). The CDR3 length is 13 residues. Deletions cut 5 bases from V and 0 bases from J, with 8 bases between. Here the CDR3 reads CSASTPAKNIQYF. The CDR3, as DNA: TGCAGTGCTTCCACGCCAGCCAAAAACATTCAGTACTTC.

This chain joins TRBV20-1 and TRBJ1-2; the D is unclear. The germline V and J ends were trimmed by 4 bases and 1 base, with 13 bases remaining between them. This CDR3 region has 14 residues. Germline V gene sequence: CDR1 DFQATT, CDR2 SNEGSKA (reference sequence). The CDR3 region has the DNA TGCAGTGCTATAGGGTCTGGACTTAACTATGGCTACACCTTC. It translates to CSAIGSGLNYGYTF.

The rearrangement joins TRBV2 to TRBJ2-5; maybe TRBD2 (7 bases). The germline gives CDR1 SNHLY, CDR2 FYNNEI. There are 14 residues in the CDR3. The CDR3 bases are TGTGCGACCAGGGGAGGGGTACTCCAAGAGACCCAGTACTTC. Amino acids: CATRGGVLQETQYF.

This clonotype appeared a single time. The chain joins TRBV12-3 or TRBV12-4 to TRBJ1-4, with TRBD1 identical over 8 bases. The CDR3 totals 17 residues. V dropped 3 bases and J dropped 4; count of bases not matched to a gene: 10. As DNA, the CDR3 is TGTGCCAGCAGTTTCGGACAGGGTTCGTTGGTTAATGAAAAACTGTTTTTT. Protein product: CASSFGQGSLVNEKLFF.

This clonotype came up a few times. The chain has TRBV5-1 and TRBJ1-1, with a tentative D call TRBD1 (6 bases). Germline V gene sequence: CDR1 SGHRS, CDR2 YFSETQ. V lost 0 bases, J lost 3 bases, and 12 bases lay in between. The CDR3 covers 15 residues. CDR3 in DNA: TGCGCCAGCAGCTTGGCGGGGGGCAGTTACACTGAAGCTTTCTTT. Translating gives CASSLAGGSYTEAFF. Supplemented by reference TRBV5-1 and TRBJ1-1, the full variable domain reads KAGVTQTPRYLIKTRGQQVTLSCSPISGHRSVSWYQQTPGQGLQFLFEYFSETQRNKGNFPGRFSGRQFSNSRSEMNVSTLELGDSALYLCASSLAGGSYTEAFFGQGTRLTVV.

The rearrangement joins TRBV10-3 to TRBJ1-4; the D is unclear. The CDR3 consists of 13 residues. V lost 4 bases and J 0 bases, leaving 3 bases between the germline ends. The germline CDR1 and CDR2 sequences are ENHRY and SYGVKD. The CDR3, as DNA: TGTGCCATCAGTGGTGCAACTAATGAAAAACTGTTTTTT. Its protein is CAISGATNEKLFF.

This clonotype came up many times. This sequence joins TRBV20-1 and TRBJ2-1, with TRBD2 matching over 10 bases. Germline loops: CDR1 DFQATT, CDR2 SNEGSKA (reference sequence). The CDR3 sequence is 15 residues long. Losses at the gene ends were 1 base for V and 2 bases for J; bases not matched to a gene: 2. CDR3 sequence (DNA): TGCAGTGCTAGAGTGGGGACTAGCGCCTACAATGAGCAGTTCTTC. It specifies CSARVGTSAYNEQFF.

CDR3 residues: CASSQVEGFGELFF. In DNA, the CDR3 is TGTGCCAGCAGCCAAGTAGAGGGCTTCGGGGAGCTGTTTTTT. J is TRBJ2-2 and V is TRBV3-1, with TRBD2 as a possible D gene (5 bases). This CDR3 spans 14 amino acids. Trimming stripped 1 base from V and 7 bases from J, with 10 bases between. Germline V gene lookup returns CDR1 LGHDT and CDR2 YNNKEL (reference sequence).

The CDR3: CASRKDRLTFTLDTQYF. The CDR3 DNA is TGTGCCAGCAGGAAAGACAGGCTTACTTTTACATTAGATACGCAGTATTTT. V usage is TRBV12-3 or TRBV12-4 and J usage is TRBJ2-3, with a possible D match to TRBD1 (6 bases). This CDR3 spans 17 amino acids. The germline V and J ends were trimmed by 6 bases and 5 bases, with 24 bases remaining between them.

This clonotype was observed many times. The CDR3 is CASSFRDRGPYEQYF. The CDR3 DNA sequence: TGTGCCAGCAGTTTCCGGGACAGGGGGCCCTACGAGCAGTACTTC. The chain carries TRBV6-5 and TRBJ2-7, with TRBD1 matching 12 bases. CDR1 and CDR2 from the germline V gene are MNHEY and SVGAGI. V shed 4 bases and J 2 bases; nucleotides not matched to a gene: 3. The length of the CDR3 is 15 residues.

This clonotype was counted between two and nine times. CDR3 loop: CSARDGPLDRGETQYF. CDR3 in DNA: TGCAGTGCTAGAGATGGACCATTGGATCGGGGGGAGACCCAGTACTTC. The chain combines TRBV20-1 with TRBJ2-5, with a weak D call TRBD2 (6 bases). From germline, CDR1 is DFQATT and CDR2 SNEGSKA (reference sequence). This CDR3 spans 16 amino acids. V was clipped by 0 bases and J by 5 bases, with 19 bases between them.

This clonotype has only a few counts. This rearrangement joins TRBV10-3 to TRBJ1-1; 8 bases align to TRBD1. V shed 7 bases and J 4 bases; nucleotides not matched to a gene: 5. Germline CDR1 is ENHRY and CDR2 is SYGVKD. This CDR3 spans 13 amino acids. The CDR3 here is CAITPGQGTEAFF. The CDR3 DNA reads TGTGCCATCACCCCAGGACAGGGCACTGAAGCTTTCTTT.

This clonotype was observed at least ten times. The chain uses TRBV12-3 or TRBV12-4 and TRBJ2-1; D gene uncertain. Trimming left V 8 bases short and J 8 bases short, with 10 bases between. CDR3 length: 11 amino acids. In DNA form, the CDR3 reads TGTGCCAGCTCCTCCCTCGATGAGCAGTTCTTC. The encoded protein is CASSSLDEQFF.

This clonotype was detected only a few times. The CDR3 spells CASSLQDLGEKLFF. CDR3 nucleotides: TGCGCCAGCAGCTTACAGGATCTGGGTGAAAAACTGTTTTTT. This sequence joins TRBV5-1 and TRBJ1-4; D is possibly TRBD1 (5 bases). This CDR3 contains 14 residues. V was clipped by 2 bases and J by 7 bases, with 12 bases between them. The V gene's germline CDR1 is SGHRS and CDR2 YFSETQ.

Only a few counts were recorded for this clonotype. CDR3 DNA sequence: TGCGCCAGCAGCCCCCAAGGCGGGGGGCAGGGAAACATTCAGTACTTC. Amino acids: CASSPQGGGQGNIQYF. V is TRBV5-1 and J is TRBJ2-4, with TRBD2 matching 8 bases. Germline CDR1 and CDR2: SGHRS and YFSETQ. CDR3 size: 16 residues. After removal of 4 bases from V and 6 bases from J, the junction contained 12 bases not matched to a gene. Looking up the rest from reference TRBV5-1 and TRBJ2-4 gives the full variable domain: KAGVTQTPRYLIKTRGQQVTLSCSPISGHRSVSWYQQTPGQGLQFLFEYFSETQRNKGNFPGRFSGRQFSNSRSEMNVSTLELGDSALYLCASSPQGGGQGNIQYFGAGTRLSVL.

The chain employs TRBV6-1 and TRBJ2-7, with 7 bases identical to TRBD2. The J segment lost 1 base and the V segment lost 6 bases, leaving 6 bases of the junction unmatched. The CDR3 is 14 residues long. Germline CDR1 MNHNS, CDR2 SASEGT. The DNA of the CDR3 is TGTGCCAGCAGGAGCGGGGCAAGTTCCTACGAGCAGTACTTC. Amino acids: CASRSGASSYEQYF.

The CDR3 sequence is CASSYGQNSYGYTF. CDR3 sequence (DNA): TGTGCCAGCAGTTACGGACAGAACAGTTATGGCTACACCTTC. This chain links TRBV6-5 with TRBJ1-2; D may be TRBD1 (6 bases). The CDR3 has 14 residues. Trimming took 2 bases from V and 5 from J, leaving 12 bases between them. CDR1 is MNHEY and CDR2 is SVGAGI in the germline V gene.

This clonotype was picked up a small number of times. V usage is TRBV28 and J usage is TRBJ2-7; TRBD2 matches 7 bases. Germline loops: CDR1 MDHEN, CDR2 SYDVKM. CDR3 length: 14 amino acids. After removal of 6 bases from V and 2 bases from J, the junction contained 7 bases not matched to a gene. The CDR3 is CASSRFGLAYEQYF. In nucleotides, the CDR3 is TGTGCCAGCAGCCGATTCGGACTAGCCTACGAGCAGTACTTC. Together with reference TRBV28 and TRBJ2-7, the CDR3 gives the full variable domain: DVKVTQSSRYLVKRTGEKVFLECVQDMDHENMFWYRQDPGLGLRLIYFSYDVKMKEKGDIPEGYSVSREKKERFSLILESASTNQTSMYLCASSRFGLAYEQYFGPGTRLTVT.